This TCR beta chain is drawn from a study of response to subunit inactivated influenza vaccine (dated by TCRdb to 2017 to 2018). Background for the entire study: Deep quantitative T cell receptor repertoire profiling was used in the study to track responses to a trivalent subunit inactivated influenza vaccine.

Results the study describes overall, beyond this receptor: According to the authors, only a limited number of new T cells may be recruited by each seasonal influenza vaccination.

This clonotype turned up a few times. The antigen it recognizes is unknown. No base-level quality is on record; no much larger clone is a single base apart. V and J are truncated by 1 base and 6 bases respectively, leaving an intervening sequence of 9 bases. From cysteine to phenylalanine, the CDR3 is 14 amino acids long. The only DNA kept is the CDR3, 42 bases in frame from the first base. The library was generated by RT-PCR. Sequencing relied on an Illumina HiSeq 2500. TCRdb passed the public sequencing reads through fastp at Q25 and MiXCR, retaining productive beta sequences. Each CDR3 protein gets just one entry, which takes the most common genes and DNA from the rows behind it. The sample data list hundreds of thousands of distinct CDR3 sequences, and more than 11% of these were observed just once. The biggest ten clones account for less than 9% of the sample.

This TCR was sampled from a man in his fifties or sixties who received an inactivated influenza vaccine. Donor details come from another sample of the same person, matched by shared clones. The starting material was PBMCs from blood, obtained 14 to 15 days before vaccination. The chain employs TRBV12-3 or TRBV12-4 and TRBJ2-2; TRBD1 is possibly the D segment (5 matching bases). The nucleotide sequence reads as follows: TGTGCCAGCAGTTTAGACCTCAGGGCCGGGGAGCTGTTTTTT. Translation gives CASSLDLRAGELFF.